Below are 19 T cell receptor beta chains sequenced from a single sample in a study of T cells expressing NK-cell markers. No DNA is given; TCRdb re-called the 5' RACE reads and lists each CDR3 protein once. The repertoire table contains about 550,000 distinct CDR3 sequences. The sequencing sample was made of blood T cells: a sorted CD56 or NKG2C T cell subset, CD4+ or CD8+ T cells, or bulk PBMC T cells (not recorded which). The receptors were gathered from a man aged 18 to 30 in good health.

The chain employs TRBV27 and TRBJ2-6; TCRdb calls TRBD1, which cannot be checked without DNA. The germline gives CDR1 MNHEY, CDR2 SMNVEV (reference sequence). CDR3 length: 18 amino acids. This CDR3 is CASSLYRDRASGANVLTF.

This rearrangement joins TRBV7-2 to TRBJ1-6; no DNA is available, so the TRBD1 call from TCRdb remains unchecked. The V gene's germline CDR1 is SGHTA and CDR2 FQGNSA. This CDR3 is 15 amino acids long. CDR3 sequence: CASSPGRLGNSPLHF.

The gene calls are TRBV5-4 and TRBJ2-1; the D call of TRBD2 rests on TCRdb alone, since no DNA is present to check it. The length of the CDR3 is 14 residues. Germline assignment: CDR1 SGHNT and CDR2 YYREEE (reference sequence). The CDR3 is CASSLAGDFDEQFF.

The rearrangement uses TRBV20-1 and TRBJ2-5; the TCRdb D gene call, TRBD2, has no DNA to confirm it. This CDR3 region has 14 residues. Germline V lookup: CDR1 DFQATT, CDR2 SNEGSKA (reference sequence). The CDR3 region is CSAHLLGLQETQYF.

This rearrangement joins TRBV4-1 to TRBJ2-3; TCRdb's D gene call, TRBD2, goes unchecked for lack of DNA. Per germline, CDR1 MGHRA and CDR2 YSYEKL. This CDR3 is 15 amino acids long. The CDR3 loop is CASSRMGLATDTQYF.

The chain combines TRBV6-2 or TRBV6-3 with TRBJ2-4. This CDR3 region has 14 residues. Germline loops: CDR1 MNHEY, CDR2 SVGEGT. CDR3 in amino acids: CASSYEDLKNIQYF.

V usage is TRBV29-1 and J usage is TRBJ2-1. This CDR3 spans 12 amino acids. Germline assignment: CDR1 SQVTM and CDR2 ANQGSEA. CDR3: CSVWENSDEQFF.

This chain uses TRBV29-1 with TRBJ2-3; TCRdb returns TRBD1, unconfirmable since there is no DNA. There are 17 residues in the CDR3. Germline CDR1 SQVTM, CDR2 ANQGSEA. CDR3 protein: CSVGGWGDRGLPDTQYF.

The V and J genes are TRBV5-1 and TRBJ2-1; TCRdb's D call of TRBD2 is untestable without DNA. The germline V gene has CDR1 SGHRS and CDR2 YFSETQ. CDR3 length equals 17 residues. This CDR3 reads CASTRLAGGFKDNEQFF. Complete variable domain (other parts from reference TRBV5-1 and TRBJ2-1): KAGVTQTPRYLIKTRGQQVTLSCSPISGHRSVSWYQQTPGQGLQFLFEYFSETQRNKGNFPGRFSGRQFSNSRSEMNVSTLELGDSALYLCASTRLAGGFKDNEQFFGPGTRLTVL.

The rearrangement uses TRBV7-9 and TRBJ2-5. From germline, CDR1 is SEHNR and CDR2 FQNEAQ (reference sequence). The CDR3 length is 11 residues. CDR3 loop: CASRRRETQYF.

V is TRBV20-1 and J is TRBJ1-3. In germline, CDR1 is DFQATT, CDR2 SNEGSKA (reference sequence). The CDR3 is 14 amino acids. CDR3 residues: CSASLTGSGNTIYF.

The CDR3 sequence: CASSARDRGIQPQHF. The rearrangement uses TRBV7-2 and TRBJ1-5; without DNA, the TCRdb call of TRBD1 cannot be checked. The CDR3 runs to 15 residues. CDR1 and CDR2 from the germline V gene are SGHTA and FQGNSA.

The chain uses TRBV29-1 and TRBJ2-7. Germline lookup yields CDR1 SQVTM and CDR2 ANQGSEA. The CDR3 contains 12 residues. The CDR3 here is CSVADSTYEQYF.

The chain carries TRBV7-2 and TRBJ2-7; TCRdb names TRBD1, which stays unverified in the absence of DNA. The CDR3 loop spans 16 amino acids. Germline CDR1 is SGHTA and CDR2 is FQGNSA. The chain's CDR3 is CASSLSLGQGSYEQYF. Full variable domain (missing parts from reference TRBV7-2 and TRBJ2-7): GAGVSQSPSNKVTEKGKDVELRCDPISGHTALYWYRQSLGQGLEFLIYFQGNSAPDKSGLPSDRFSAERTGGSVSTLTIQRTQQEDSAVYLCASSLSLGQGSYEQYFGPGTRLTVT.

The rearrangement joins TRBV3-1 to TRBJ1-1. The CDR3 totals 15 residues. Germline CDR1 reads LGHDT; CDR2 reads YNNKEL (reference sequence). CDR3 sequence: CASSQAGQVGTEAFF.

The rearrangement links TRBV20-1 to TRBJ2-7. The CDR3 consists of 14 residues. CDR1 DFQATT and CDR2 SNEGSKA come from the germline V gene (reference sequence). The CDR3 protein is CSAREGPRSSEQYF.

This sequence joins TRBV20-1 and TRBJ2-2; TCRdb outputs TRBD2, but without DNA this stays unchecked. CDR3 length: 14 residues. Germline V gene data show CDR1 as DFQATT and CDR2 as SNEGSKA (reference sequence). CDR3 protein: CSADYRRMSGELFF.

The rearrangement links TRBV4-3 to TRBJ2-6; TCRdb's D gene call, TRBD1, goes unchecked for lack of DNA. Germline V lookup: CDR1 LGHNA, CDR2 YSLEER. This CDR3 comprises 17 residues. This chain's CDR3 is CASSQDIQGGGANVLTF.

The chain's CDR3 is CASRQGQGGNSPLHF. The J gene is TRBJ1-6, the V gene TRBV12-3 or TRBV12-4; checking the TCRdb D call of TRBD1 is not possible without DNA. The CDR3 consists of 15 residues.